A selection of T cell receptor beta chains follows, all from one sample in a study of T-cell reconstitution after alpha-beta-depleted transplantation in children. TCRdb fed the PCR reads into MiXCR, producing one record per CDR3 protein. The table includes some 6,000 distinct CDR3 sequences, roughly 14% detected once. The material sequenced was PBMCs, taken before TCRalphabeta/CD19-depleted stem cell transplant. Receptor source: a boy aged 10-17 years with acute lymphoblastic leukemia, due to receive a stem cell transplant. CDR3s include the opening cysteine and the closing phenylalanine or tryptophan. The order of the fields is clone size, V gene, J gene, D gene, CDR3 DNA, CDR3 protein. D genes are given only for firm matches. Only some rows state a clone size, as once, few, many or a class for expanded clones.

clone_size: medium-sized
v_call: TRBV4-3
j_call: TRBJ1-1
d_call: TRBD1
cdr3_nt: TGCGCCAGCAGCCACCAAACAGGGGCGAACACTGAAGCTTTCTTT
cdr3_aa: CASSHQTGANTEAFF

clone_size: few
v_call: TRBV15
j_call: TRBJ2-7
d_call: TRBD2
cdr3_nt: TGTGCCACCAGCAGAGAGTTGGGAGGGCACGAGCAGTACTTC
cdr3_aa: CATSRELGGHEQYF

clone_size: medium-sized
v_call: TRBV5-1
j_call: TRBJ2-5
d_call: .
cdr3_nt: TGCGCCAGCAGCAATAGCGGCCCTCAGAAGACCCAGTACTTC
cdr3_aa: CASSNSGPQKTQYF

clone_size: few
v_call: TRBV6-2/TRBV6-3
j_call: TRBJ2-1
d_call: .
cdr3_nt: TGTGCCAGCAGAGACGGGACGAGCTCCTACAATGAGCAGTTCTTC
cdr3_aa: CASRDGTSSYNEQFF

clone_size: many
v_call: TRBV7-6
j_call: TRBJ2-7
d_call: TRBD2
cdr3_nt: TGTGCCAGCAGCCCCGCCGGGACTAGCGGATCCTACGAGCAGTACTTC
cdr3_aa: CASSPAGTSGSYEQYF

clone_size: .
v_call: TRBV27
j_call: TRBJ2-7
d_call: .
cdr3_nt: TGTGCCAGCAGTTTAGCTAGCGCTCAATCCTACGAGCAGTACTTC
cdr3_aa: CASSLASAQSYEQYF

clone_size: medium-sized
v_call: TRBV5-1
j_call: TRBJ2-7
d_call: TRBD1
cdr3_nt: TGCGCCAGCAGTGGACAGGGGGCAGGCTACGAGCAGTACTTC
cdr3_aa: CASSGQGAGYEQYF

clone_size: medium-sized
v_call: TRBV7-9
j_call: TRBJ2-3
d_call: TRBD1
cdr3_nt: TGTGCCAGCAGCCAAAGGGACAGTCTTTTGGATACGCAGTATTTT
cdr3_aa: CASSQRDSLLDTQYF

clone_size: .
v_call: TRBV10-3
j_call: TRBJ1-2
d_call: .
cdr3_nt: TGTGCCATCAAACAGGCCGCTAACTATGGCTACACCTTC
cdr3_aa: CAIKQAANYGYTF

clone_size: medium-sized
v_call: TRBV11-2
j_call: TRBJ2-2
d_call: .
cdr3_nt: TGTGCCAGCAGCCCCCAAGACACCGGGGAGCTGTTTTTT
cdr3_aa: CASSPQDTGELFF

clone_size: medium-sized
v_call: TRBV29-1
j_call: TRBJ1-1
d_call: TRBD1
cdr3_nt: TGCAGCGCCGGACAGGGCCGCAAACTTGAAGCTTTCTTT
cdr3_aa: CSAGQGRKLEAFF

clone_size: medium-sized
v_call: TRBV6-1
j_call: TRBJ2-1
d_call: .
cdr3_nt: TGTGCCAGCAGTGAAATGGTGGTTGAGCAGTTCTTC
cdr3_aa: CASSEMVVEQFF

clone_size: medium-sized
v_call: TRBV20-1
j_call: TRBJ1-5
d_call: .
cdr3_nt: TGCAGTGCTAGGAACAGGGCCGGCAATCAGCCCCAGCATTTT
cdr3_aa: CSARNRAGNQPQHF

clone_size: medium-sized
v_call: TRBV5-7
j_call: TRBJ2-3
d_call: TRBD2
cdr3_nt: TGTGCCAGCAGCTTAGACCTTGGACTAGCGGGAGGGCCTCCCACAGATACGCAGTATTTT
cdr3_aa: CASSLDLGLAGGPPTDTQYF

clone_size: many
v_call: TRBV12-3/TRBV12-4
j_call: TRBJ2-1
d_call: TRBD2
cdr3_nt: TGTGCCAGCAGATCCGACTCAAGTCTAGCGGGAGGAGGCGAGCAGTTCTTC
cdr3_aa: CASRSDSSLAGGGEQFF

clone_size: medium-sized
v_call: TRBV27
j_call: TRBJ2-1
d_call: TRBD2
cdr3_nt: TGTGCCAGCAGTTTCGCGGGAGCGGGCGGATACAATGAGCAGTTCTTC
cdr3_aa: CASSFAGAGGYNEQFF

clone_size: .
v_call: TRBV28
j_call: TRBJ2-1
d_call: TRBD2
cdr3_nt: TGTGCCATGGGCCCTTGGCCCGGGACTAGCGCCTACAATGAGCAGTTCTTC
cdr3_aa: CAMGPWPGTSAYNEQFF

clone_size: medium-sized
v_call: TRBV20-1
j_call: TRBJ2-5
d_call: .
cdr3_nt: TGCAGTGCCATCCCTTTTAAGGGGACCCAGTACTTC
cdr3_aa: CSAIPFKGTQYF

clone_size: medium-sized
v_call: TRBV15
j_call: TRBJ1-6
d_call: TRBD1
cdr3_nt: TGTGCCACCAGCAAACAGGGGCCTAATTCACCCCTCCACTTT
cdr3_aa: CATSKQGPNSPLHF

clone_size: medium-sized
v_call: TRBV3-1
j_call: TRBJ2-3
d_call: .
cdr3_nt: TGTGCCAGCAGCCAACTATTCCCGGGAATGGGCACAGATACGCAGTATTTT
cdr3_aa: CASSQLFPGMGTDTQYF

clone_size: medium-sized
v_call: TRBV6-2/TRBV6-3
j_call: TRBJ2-7
d_call: .
cdr3_nt: TGTGCCAGCAGTTACTCGATGGTCAGCTACGAGCAGTACTTC
cdr3_aa: CASSYSMVSYEQYF

clone_size: .
v_call: TRBV5-4
j_call: TRBJ2-5
d_call: TRBD2
cdr3_nt: TGTGCCAGCAGCTTGTTGGCGGGGGGTGGGGAGACCCAGTACTTC
cdr3_aa: CASSLLAGGGETQYF

clone_size: medium-sized
v_call: TRBV5-1
j_call: TRBJ2-4
d_call: TRBD1
cdr3_nt: TGCGCCAGCAGCTTGGGACAGGGGGCCTTAAACATTCAGTACTTC
cdr3_aa: CASSLGQGALNIQYF

clone_size: medium-sized
v_call: TRBV7-2
j_call: TRBJ2-7
d_call: .
cdr3_nt: TGTGCCAGCAGCTTAAGGGACGGACCCTACGAGCAGTACTTC
cdr3_aa: CASSLRDGPYEQYF

clone_size: medium-sized
v_call: TRBV7-8
j_call: TRBJ2-1
d_call: .
cdr3_nt: TGTGCCAGCAGCTTTACAGGGTACAATGAGCAGTTCTTC
cdr3_aa: CASSFTGYNEQFF

clone_size: medium-sized
v_call: TRBV25-1
j_call: TRBJ1-4
d_call: .
cdr3_nt: TGTGCCAGCAGTGAATTATCAAAACTGTTTTTT
cdr3_aa: CASSELSKLFF

clone_size: medium-sized
v_call: TRBV7-2
j_call: TRBJ2-1
d_call: .
cdr3_nt: TGTGCCAGCAGCCTAGATACAGGGTTAGGGCAGTTCTTC
cdr3_aa: CASSLDTGLGQFF

clone_size: .
v_call: TRBV28
j_call: TRBJ2-6
d_call: .
cdr3_nt: TGTGCCATGGGCCCGGGGCAGTGGAGCTCTGGGGCCAACGTCCTGACTTTC
cdr3_aa: CAMGPGQWSSGANVLTF

clone_size: many
v_call: TRBV30
j_call: TRBJ2-3
d_call: TRBD2
cdr3_nt: TGTGCCTGGGCGGGGGTCCGCACAGATACGCAGTATTTT
cdr3_aa: CAWAGVRTDTQYF

clone_size: medium-sized
v_call: TRBV12-3/TRBV12-4
j_call: TRBJ2-1
d_call: .
cdr3_nt: TGTGCCAGCAGTTTTAGTGATGAGCAGTTCTTC
cdr3_aa: CASSFSDEQFF

clone_size: medium-sized
v_call: TRBV20-1
j_call: TRBJ1-5
d_call: .
cdr3_nt: TGCAGTGCTAGAGATGCGGGGGGCAATCAGCCCCAGCATTTT
cdr3_aa: CSARDAGGNQPQHF

clone_size: medium-sized
v_call: TRBV11-3
j_call: TRBJ2-1
d_call: TRBD2
cdr3_nt: TGTGCCAGCAGCTTAGCCGGACTAGCGGGAACCAATGAGCAGTTCTTC
cdr3_aa: CASSLAGLAGTNEQFF

clone_size: medium-sized
v_call: TRBV29-1
j_call: TRBJ2-4
d_call: TRBD1
cdr3_nt: TGCAGCGTTCCCTCCGGGACAGGGCCAAACATTCAGTACTTC
cdr3_aa: CSVPSGTGPNIQYF

clone_size: medium-sized
v_call: TRBV20-1
j_call: TRBJ2-1
d_call: TRBD2
cdr3_nt: TGCAGTGCTAGACGGGACAGGAGCCGACTAGCGGGAAACAATGAGCAGTTCTTC
cdr3_aa: CSARRDRSRLAGNNEQFF

clone_size: medium-sized
v_call: TRBV4-1
j_call: TRBJ2-6
d_call: .
cdr3_nt: TGCGCCAGCAGCCAAGATTTCAGGACCTCTGGGGCCAACGTCCTGACTTTC
cdr3_aa: CASSQDFRTSGANVLTF

clone_size: .
v_call: TRBV5-5
j_call: TRBJ2-7
d_call: TRBD2
cdr3_nt: TGTGCCAGCAGGCCTCTAGCGGGGCCCCTGCGCGAGCAGTACTTC
cdr3_aa: CASRPLAGPLREQYF